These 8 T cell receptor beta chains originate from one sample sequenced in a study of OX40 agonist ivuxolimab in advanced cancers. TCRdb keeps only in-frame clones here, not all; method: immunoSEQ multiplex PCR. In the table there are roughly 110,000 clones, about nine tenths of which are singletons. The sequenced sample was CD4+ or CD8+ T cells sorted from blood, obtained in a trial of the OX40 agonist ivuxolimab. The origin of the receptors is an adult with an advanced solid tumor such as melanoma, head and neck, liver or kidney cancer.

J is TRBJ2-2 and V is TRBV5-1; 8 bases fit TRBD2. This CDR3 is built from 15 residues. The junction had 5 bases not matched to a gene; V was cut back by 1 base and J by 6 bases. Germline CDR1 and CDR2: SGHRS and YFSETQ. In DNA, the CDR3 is TGCGCCAGCAGCTTGTCCCCGCGGGGGGCCGGGGAGCTGTTTTTT. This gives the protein CASSLSPRGAGELFF.

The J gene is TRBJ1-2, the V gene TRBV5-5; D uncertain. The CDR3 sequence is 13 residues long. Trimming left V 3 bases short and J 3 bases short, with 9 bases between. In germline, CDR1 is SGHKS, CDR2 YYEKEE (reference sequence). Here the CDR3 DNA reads TGTGCCAGCAGCTACCGCTCAGACTATGGCTACACCTTC. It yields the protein CASSYRSDYGYTF.

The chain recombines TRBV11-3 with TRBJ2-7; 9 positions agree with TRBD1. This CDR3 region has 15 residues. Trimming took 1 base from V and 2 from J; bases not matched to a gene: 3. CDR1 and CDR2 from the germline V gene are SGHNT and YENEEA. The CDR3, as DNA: TGTGCCAGCAGCTTAGGGGACAGGGACACCTACGAGCAGTACTTC. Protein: CASSLGDRDTYEQYF.

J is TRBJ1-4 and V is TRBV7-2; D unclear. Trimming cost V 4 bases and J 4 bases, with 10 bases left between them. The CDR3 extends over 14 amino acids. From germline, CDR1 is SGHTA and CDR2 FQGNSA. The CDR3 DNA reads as TGTGCCAGCAGCTACAACGGGAATAATGAAAAACTGTTTTTT. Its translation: CASSYNGNNEKLFF.

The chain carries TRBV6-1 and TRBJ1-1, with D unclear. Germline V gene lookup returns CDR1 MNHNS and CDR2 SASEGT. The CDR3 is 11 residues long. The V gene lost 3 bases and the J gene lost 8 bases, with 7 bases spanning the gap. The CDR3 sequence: CASSETREAFF. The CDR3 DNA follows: TGTGCCAGCAGTGAGACTCGGGAAGCTTTCTTT.

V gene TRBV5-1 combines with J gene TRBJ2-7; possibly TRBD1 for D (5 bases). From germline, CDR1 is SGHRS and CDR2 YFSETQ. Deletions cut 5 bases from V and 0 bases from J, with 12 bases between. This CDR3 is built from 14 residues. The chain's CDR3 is CASSLTAFSYEQYF. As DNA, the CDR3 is TGCGCCAGCAGTCTGACAGCTTTCTCCTACGAGCAGTACTTC.

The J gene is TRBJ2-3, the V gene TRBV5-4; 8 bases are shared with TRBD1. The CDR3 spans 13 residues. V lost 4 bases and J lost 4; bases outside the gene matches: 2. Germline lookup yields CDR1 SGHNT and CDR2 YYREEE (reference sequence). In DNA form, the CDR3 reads TGTGCCAGCAGCCGGACAGGGCCAGATACGCAGTATTTT. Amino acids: CASSRTGPDTQYF.

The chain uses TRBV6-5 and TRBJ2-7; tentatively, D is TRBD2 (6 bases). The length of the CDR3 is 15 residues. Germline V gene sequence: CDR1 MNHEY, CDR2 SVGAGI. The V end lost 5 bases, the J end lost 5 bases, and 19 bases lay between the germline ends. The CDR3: CASSAPLAVNDEQYF. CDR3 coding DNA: TGTGCCAGCAGTGCCCCTTTAGCGGTTAACGACGAGCAGTACTTC.